In this sample, the clone carrying this T cell receptor (beta chain) turned up once. These data are taken from a study of blood T cell repertoires in COVID-19. V was cut by 0 bases and J by 0 bases, with 6 bases left in between. The CDR3 has 15 amino acids. The V gene's germline CDR1 is LGHDT and CDR2 YNNKEL (reference sequence). Assignments of participants to cohorts depended upon their own reported clinical history. The data were produced by immunoSEQ multiplex PCR, yet TCRdb's version contains in-frame clones alone and is incomplete. The table records some 140,000 clones, less than 90% of them present only once.

This rearrangement joins TRBV3-1 (or the pseudogene TRBV3-2) to TRBJ1-3; D gene ambiguous. The receptor's source is a middle-aged man with acute COVID-19. The material sequenced was PBMCs or T cells enriched from blood (not recorded which). The CDR3 DNA reads TGTGCCAGCAGCCAAGATTGGAGCTCTGGAAACACCATATATTTT. This gives the protein CASSQDWSSGNTIYF.